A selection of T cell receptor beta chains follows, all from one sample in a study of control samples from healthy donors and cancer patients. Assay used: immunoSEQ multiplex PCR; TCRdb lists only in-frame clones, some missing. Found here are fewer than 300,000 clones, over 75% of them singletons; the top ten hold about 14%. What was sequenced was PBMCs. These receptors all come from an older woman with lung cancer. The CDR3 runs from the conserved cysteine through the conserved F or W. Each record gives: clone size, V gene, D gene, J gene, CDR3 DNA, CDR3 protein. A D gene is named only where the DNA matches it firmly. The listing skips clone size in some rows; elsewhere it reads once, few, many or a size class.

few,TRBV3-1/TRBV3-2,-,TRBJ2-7,TGTGCCAGCAGCCAGGCTAGTTACGAGCAGTACTTC,CASSQASYEQYF
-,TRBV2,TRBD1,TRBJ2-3,TGTGCCAGCAGTGAAATCGGACAGGGCGCAGATACGCAGTATTTT,CASSEIGQGADTQYF
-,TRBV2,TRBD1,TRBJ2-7,TGTGCCAGCGGGACCGGGACAGCCTACGAGCAGTACTTC,CASGTGTAYEQYF
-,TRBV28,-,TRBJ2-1,TGTGCCAGCAGTTCTCAGGGATCCCTTCGCAATGAGCAGTTCTTC,CASSSQGSLRNEQFF
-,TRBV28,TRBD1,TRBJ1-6,TGTGCCAGCAGCAACACCGGGACAGGGGATTCACCCCTCCACTTT,CASSNTGTGDSPLHF
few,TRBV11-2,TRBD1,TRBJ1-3,TGTGCCAGCAGCTTAATACAGGGGGCCGGAAACACCATATATTTT,CASSLIQGAGNTIYF
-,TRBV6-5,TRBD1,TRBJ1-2,TGTGCCAGCAAGCAGCGGACAGGGGAGTACTATGGCTACACCTTC,CASKQRTGEYYGYTF
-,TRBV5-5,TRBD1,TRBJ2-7,TGTGCCAGCATCCACTTAGACAGGGGATTCTACGAGCAGTACTTC,CASIHLDRGFYEQYF
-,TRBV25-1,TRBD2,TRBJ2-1,TGTGCCAGCAGTGAATATAGGCTAGCGGGGTACAATGAGCAGTTCTTC,CASSEYRLAGYNEQFF
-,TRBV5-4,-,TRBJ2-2,TGTGCCAGCAGCTTTTCCGTTGACGACACCGGGGAGCTGTTTTTT,CASSFSVDDTGELFF
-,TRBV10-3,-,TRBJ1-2,TGTGCCATCAGTGAACTAGCGGGCGGCCCCTATGGCTACACCTTC,CAISELAGGPYGYTF
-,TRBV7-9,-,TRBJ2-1,TGTGCCAGCAGCTTAGTCCTGGGAGACCCTGAGCAGTTCTTC,CASSLVLGDPEQFF
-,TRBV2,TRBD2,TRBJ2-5,TGTGCCAGCAGCAAGGGTAGGGAGGGAGAGACCCAGTACTTC,CASSKGREGETQYF
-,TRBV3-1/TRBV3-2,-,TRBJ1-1,TGTGCCAGCAGCCAAGAAACCGCGGGGACTGAAGCTTTCTTT,CASSQETAGTEAFF
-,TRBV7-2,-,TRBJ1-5,TGTGCCAGCAGCACCGGAGGGAATAGCAATCAGCCCCAGCATTTT,CASSTGGNSNQPQHF
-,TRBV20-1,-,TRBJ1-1,TGCAGTGCTAGTCATCCGGACCCCCCTGAAGCTTTCTTT,CSASHPDPPEAFF
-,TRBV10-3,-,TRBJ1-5,TGTGCCATCAGTGACGGGGTTGAGCCCCAGCATTTT,CAISDGVEPQHF
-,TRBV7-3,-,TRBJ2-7,TGTGCCAGCAGCTTCCAGAGCTCCTACGAGCAGTACTTC,CASSFQSSYEQYF
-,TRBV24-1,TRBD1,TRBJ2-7,TGTGCCACCAGTGATCCGACAGGGGACGGCTACGAGCAGTACTTC,CATSDPTGDGYEQYF
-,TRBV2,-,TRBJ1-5,TGTGCCAGCAGTGAATATGAGGATCAGCCCCAGCATTTT,CASSEYEDQPQHF
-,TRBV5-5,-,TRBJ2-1,TGTGCCAGCAGCGGGGGGGCCCTGGCCTACAATGAGCAGTTCTTC,CASSGGALAYNEQFF
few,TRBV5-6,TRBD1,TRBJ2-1,TGTGCCAGCAGCGCGGACAGGAGCTCCTACAATGAGCAGTTCTTC,CASSADRSSYNEQFF
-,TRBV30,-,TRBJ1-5,TGTGCGGCGGGACCGCATAGCAATCAGCCCCAGCATTTT,CAAGPHSNQPQHF
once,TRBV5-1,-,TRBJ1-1,TGCGCCAGCAGCTTGGAGGGGACGGGCTACACTGAAGCTTTCTTT,CASSLEGTGYTEAFF
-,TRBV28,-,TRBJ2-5,TGTGCCAGCTCCGCCGGAGGGCGGCCAGAGACCCAGTACTTC,CASSAGGRPETQYF
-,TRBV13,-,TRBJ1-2,TGTGCCAGCAGCCAGGGGCCAGGGAATTGGGTAGATGGCTACACCTTC,CASSQGPGNWVDGYTF